This T cell receptor beta chain comes out of a study of T-cell reconstitution after alpha-beta-depleted transplantation in children (dated by TCRdb to 2016 to 2018). For the study in its entirety: The study quantitatively tracked T-cell immune reconstitution after TCRalphabeta/CD19-depleted allogeneic hematopoietic cell transplantation in children using TCR repertoire profiling. Results and caveats for the whole study, not just this receptor: In some patients, high TCRbeta diversity at day 60 was attributed to recipient T cells and intrathymic progenitors that had survived conditioning. The apparently early recovery of alphabetaT-cell counts about two months after transplant reportedly depended on only several hundred rapidly expanded clones that came from non-depleted graft cells. Hyperexpanded clone frequencies declined over subsequent months; after one year, T-cell counts and TCRbeta diversity were mostly attributed to newly produced T cells.

In light of the paper, this sample's treatment or condition label describes: allogeneic hematopoietic cell transplantation with graft depleted of TCRalphabeta T cells and CD19 B cells. TCRalphabeta/CD19-depleted allogeneic hematopoietic cell grafts were given to the transplant recipients, all of whom were children. Comments on this clonotype: Its antigen remains undetermined. Per-nucleotide qualities are absent, and no much larger clonotype sits a single base away.

The method was PCR. Sequenced on an Illumina HiSeq 2500. TCR library preparation used molecular barcoding, with unique molecular identifiers applied to normalize quantification of the TCRbeta repertoire. The public reads were run again by TCRdb, first through fastp at Q25 and then through MiXCR, and only productive beta chains were kept. One record per CDR3 amino acid sequence lists the most common genes and DNA. This sample gives hundreds of thousands of distinct CDR3 sequences in total; roughly 15% of them show up just once. Together, the top ten hold under 6% of the sample. This sequence originates from a male patient aged 10 to 17 who had a stem cell transplant for acute lymphoblastic leukemia, so the T cells may come from the graft donor. The sample in question was PBMCs, mostly from graft donor cells, obtained 360 days after TCRalphabeta/CD19-depleted stem cell transplant.

The CDR3 loop reads CASSVYPGTSDKETQYF. The sequenced DNA is TGTGCCAGCAGCGTCTACCCCGGGACTAGCGACAAAGAGACCCAGTACTTC. The chain couples TRBV9 to TRBJ2-5; TRBD2 matches 10 bases in the middle. The CDR3 goes from the cysteine to the phenylalanine over 17 residues. The retained sequence is limited to the CDR3, 51 bases, with the frame set at the first base. CDR1 and CDR2, per the germline V gene, are SGDLS and YYNGEE. Germline trimming amounts to 2 bases on V and 3 bases on J, with 10 as the count of junction bases outside the gene matches.